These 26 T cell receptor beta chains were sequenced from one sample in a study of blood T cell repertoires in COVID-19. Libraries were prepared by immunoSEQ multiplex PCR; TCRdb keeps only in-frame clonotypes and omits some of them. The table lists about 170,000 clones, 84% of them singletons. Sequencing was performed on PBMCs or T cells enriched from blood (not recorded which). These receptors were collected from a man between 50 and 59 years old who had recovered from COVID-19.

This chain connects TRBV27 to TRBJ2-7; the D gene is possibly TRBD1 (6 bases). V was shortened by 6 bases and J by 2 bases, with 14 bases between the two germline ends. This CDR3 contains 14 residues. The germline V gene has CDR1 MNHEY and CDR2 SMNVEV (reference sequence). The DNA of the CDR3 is TGTGCCAGCAGCCAAACGACAGGAACCTACGAGCAGTACTTC. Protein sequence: CASSQTTGTYEQYF.

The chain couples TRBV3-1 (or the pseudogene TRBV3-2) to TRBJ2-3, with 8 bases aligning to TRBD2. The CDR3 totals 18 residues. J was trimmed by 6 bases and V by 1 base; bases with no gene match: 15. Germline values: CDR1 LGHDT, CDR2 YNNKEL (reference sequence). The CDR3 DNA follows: TGTGCCAGCAGCCAAGTCCCCCCCGGGGCGGGGGGTTGGGATACGCAGTATTTT. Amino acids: CASSQVPPGAGGWDTQYF.

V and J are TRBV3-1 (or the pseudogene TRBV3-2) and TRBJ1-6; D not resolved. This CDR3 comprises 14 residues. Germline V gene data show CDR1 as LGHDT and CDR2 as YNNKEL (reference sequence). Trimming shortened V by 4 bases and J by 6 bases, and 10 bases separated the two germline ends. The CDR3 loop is CASSPQVINSPLHF. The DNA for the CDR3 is TGTGCCAGCAGCCCCCAGGTTATTAATTCACCCCTCCACTTT.

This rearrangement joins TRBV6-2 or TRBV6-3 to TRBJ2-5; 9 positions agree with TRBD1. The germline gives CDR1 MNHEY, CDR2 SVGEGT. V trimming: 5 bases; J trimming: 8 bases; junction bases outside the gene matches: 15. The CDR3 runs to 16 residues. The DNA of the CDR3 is TGTGCCAGCAGTCCGGGAACCCTGGGACAGGGTATAACCCAGTACTTC. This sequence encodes CASSPGTLGQGITQYF.

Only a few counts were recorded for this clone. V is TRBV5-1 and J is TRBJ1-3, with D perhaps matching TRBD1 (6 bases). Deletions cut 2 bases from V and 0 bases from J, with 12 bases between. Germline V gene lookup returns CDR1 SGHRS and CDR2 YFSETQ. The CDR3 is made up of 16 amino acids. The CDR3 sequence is CASSFTTGSSGNTIYF. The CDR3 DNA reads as TGCGCCAGCAGCTTTACTACAGGGAGCTCTGGAAACACCATATATTTT. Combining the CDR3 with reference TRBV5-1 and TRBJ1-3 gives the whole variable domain KAGVTQTPRYLIKTRGQQVTLSCSPISGHRSVSWYQQTPGQGLQFLFEYFSETQRNKGNFPGRFSGRQFSNSRSEMNVSTLELGDSALYLCASSFTTGSSGNTIYFGEGSWLTVV.

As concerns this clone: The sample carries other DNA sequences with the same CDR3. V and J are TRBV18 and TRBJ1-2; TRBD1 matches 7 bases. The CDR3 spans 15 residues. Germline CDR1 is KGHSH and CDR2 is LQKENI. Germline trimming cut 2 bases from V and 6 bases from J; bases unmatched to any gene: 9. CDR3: CASSPSPGQANGYTF. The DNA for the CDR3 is TGTGCCAGCTCACCAAGTCCCGGACAGGCAAATGGCTACACCTTC.

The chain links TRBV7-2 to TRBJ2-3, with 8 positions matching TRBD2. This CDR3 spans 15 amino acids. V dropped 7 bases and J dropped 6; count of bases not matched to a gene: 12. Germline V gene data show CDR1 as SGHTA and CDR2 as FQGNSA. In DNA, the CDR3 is TGTGCCAGCACCCGCGGGGGGCCGTGGGGCGATACGCAGTATTTT. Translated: CASTRGGPWGDTQYF.

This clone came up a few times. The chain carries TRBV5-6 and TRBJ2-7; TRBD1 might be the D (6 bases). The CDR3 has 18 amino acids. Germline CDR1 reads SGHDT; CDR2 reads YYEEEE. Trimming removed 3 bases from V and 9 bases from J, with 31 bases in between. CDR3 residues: CASSYPRTEGFGAKGQYF. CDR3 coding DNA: TGTGCCAGCAGCTATCCAAGGACAGAGGGGTTTGGGGCCAAGGGGCAGTACTTC.

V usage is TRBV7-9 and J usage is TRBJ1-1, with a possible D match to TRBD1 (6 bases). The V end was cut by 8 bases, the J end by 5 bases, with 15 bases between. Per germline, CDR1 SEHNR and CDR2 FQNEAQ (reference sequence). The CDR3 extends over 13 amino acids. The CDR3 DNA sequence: TGTGCCAGCCGCGAGGGGGGAGGGACTGAAGCTTTCTTT. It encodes CASREGGGTEAFF.

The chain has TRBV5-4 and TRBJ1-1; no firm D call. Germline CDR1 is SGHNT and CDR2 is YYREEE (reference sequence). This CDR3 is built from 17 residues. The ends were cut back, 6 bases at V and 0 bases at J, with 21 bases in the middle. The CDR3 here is CASTHSTFRRLNTEAFF. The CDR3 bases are TGTGCCAGCACCCACAGCACTTTCAGGCGATTGAACACTGAAGCTTTCTTT.

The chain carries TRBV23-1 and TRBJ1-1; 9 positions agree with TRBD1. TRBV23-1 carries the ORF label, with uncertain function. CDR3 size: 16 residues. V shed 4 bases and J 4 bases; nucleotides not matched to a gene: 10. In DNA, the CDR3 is TGCGCCAGCAGTCTCCGTCTGGGACAGGGCGGCACTGAAGCTTTCTTT. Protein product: CASSLRLGQGGTEAFF.

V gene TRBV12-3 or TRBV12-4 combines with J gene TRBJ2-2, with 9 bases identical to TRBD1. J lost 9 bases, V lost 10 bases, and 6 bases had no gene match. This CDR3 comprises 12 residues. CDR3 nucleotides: TGTGCCACACAGGGGGCGGCCCGGGAGCTGTTTTTT. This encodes CATQGAARELFF.

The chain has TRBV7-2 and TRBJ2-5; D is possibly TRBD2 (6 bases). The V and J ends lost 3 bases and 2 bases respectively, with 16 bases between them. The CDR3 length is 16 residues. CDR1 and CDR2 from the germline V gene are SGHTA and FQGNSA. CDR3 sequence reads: CASSFSSVAIQETQYF. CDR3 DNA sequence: TGTGCCAGCAGCTTTTCTAGCGTCGCGATTCAAGAGACCCAGTACTTC.

The CDR3 loop is CASSSGAVGTDTQYF. The CDR3 coding sequence is TGTGCCAGCAGCTCTGGAGCGGTCGGCACAGATACGCAGTATTTT. The chain uses TRBV7-3 and TRBJ2-3, with D possibly matching TRBD2 (5 bases). Trimming took off 4 bases at V and 1 base at J, with 12 bases between the two ends. This CDR3 is built from 15 residues. Germline V lookup: CDR1 SGHTA, CDR2 FQGTGA.

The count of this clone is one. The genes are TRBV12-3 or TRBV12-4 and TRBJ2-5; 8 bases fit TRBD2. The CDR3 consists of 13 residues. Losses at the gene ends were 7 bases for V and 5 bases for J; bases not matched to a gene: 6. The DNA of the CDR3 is TGTGCCAGCACACCGGGACTAGGGGAGACCCAGTACTTC. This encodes CASTPGLGETQYF.

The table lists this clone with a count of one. CDR3 in amino acids: CASSRGRASGTYEQYF. CDR3 bases: TGTGCCAGCAGCCGCGGTAGGGCTAGCGGTACCTACGAGCAGTACTTC. The rearrangement links TRBV11-2 to TRBJ2-7; the match to TRBD2 covers 7 bases. The CDR3 loop spans 16 amino acids. The ends lost 5 bases at V and 2 bases at J; junction bases unmatched: 12. In germline, CDR1 is SGHAT, CDR2 FQNNGV.

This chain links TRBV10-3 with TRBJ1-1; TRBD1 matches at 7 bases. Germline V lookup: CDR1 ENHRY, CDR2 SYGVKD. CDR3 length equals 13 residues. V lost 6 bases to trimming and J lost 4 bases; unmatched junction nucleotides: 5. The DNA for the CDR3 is TGTGCCATCAGGACAGACAGGGCCACTGAAGCTTTCTTT. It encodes CAIRTDRATEAFF.

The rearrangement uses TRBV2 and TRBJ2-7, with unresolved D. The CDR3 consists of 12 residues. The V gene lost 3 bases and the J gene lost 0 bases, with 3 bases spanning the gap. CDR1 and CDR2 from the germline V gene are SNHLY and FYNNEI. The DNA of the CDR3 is TGTGCCAGCAGTGACAGCTCCTACGAGCAGTACTTC. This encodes CASSDSSYEQYF.

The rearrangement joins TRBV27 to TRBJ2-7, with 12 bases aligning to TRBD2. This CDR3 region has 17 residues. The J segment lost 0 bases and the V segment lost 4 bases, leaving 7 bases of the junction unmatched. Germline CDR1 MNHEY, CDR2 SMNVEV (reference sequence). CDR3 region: CASSSRLAGVSSYEQYF. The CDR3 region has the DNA TGTGCCAGCAGTTCTCGACTAGCGGGGGTAAGCTCCTACGAGCAGTACTTC.

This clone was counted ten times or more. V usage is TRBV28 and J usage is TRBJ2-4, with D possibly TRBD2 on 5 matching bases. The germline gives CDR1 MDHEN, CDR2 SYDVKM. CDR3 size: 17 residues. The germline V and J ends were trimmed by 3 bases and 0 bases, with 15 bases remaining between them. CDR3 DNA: TGTGCCAGCAGTTTGTCTCGGCGGGCCATAGCCAAAAACATTCAGTACTTC. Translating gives CASSLSRRAIAKNIQYF.

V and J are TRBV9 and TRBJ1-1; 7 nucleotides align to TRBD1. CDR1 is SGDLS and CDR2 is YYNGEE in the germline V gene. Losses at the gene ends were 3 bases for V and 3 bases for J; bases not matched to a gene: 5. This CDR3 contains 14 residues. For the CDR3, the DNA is TGTGCCAGCAGCGGCGAGGGGGCGGACACTGAAGCTTTCTTT. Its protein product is CASSGEGADTEAFF.

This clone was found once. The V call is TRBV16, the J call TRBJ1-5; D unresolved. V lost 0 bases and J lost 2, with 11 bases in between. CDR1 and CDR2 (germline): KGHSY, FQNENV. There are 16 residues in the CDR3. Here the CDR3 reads CASSQSPREGNQPQHF. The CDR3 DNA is TGTGCCAGCAGCCAATCCCCAAGGGAGGGCAATCAGCCCCAGCATTTT.

The CDR3 spells CASSLAAGDRTEQFF. In DNA form, the CDR3 reads TGTGCCAGCAGCTTAGCCGCGGGGGATCGGACAGAGCAGTTCTTC. This rearrangement joins TRBV7-2 to TRBJ2-1; 7 bases fit TRBD2. This CDR3 has 15 residues. The J segment lost 10 bases and the V segment lost 0 bases, leaving 9 bases of the junction unmatched. Germline V CDR1 and CDR2: SGHTA, FQGNSA.

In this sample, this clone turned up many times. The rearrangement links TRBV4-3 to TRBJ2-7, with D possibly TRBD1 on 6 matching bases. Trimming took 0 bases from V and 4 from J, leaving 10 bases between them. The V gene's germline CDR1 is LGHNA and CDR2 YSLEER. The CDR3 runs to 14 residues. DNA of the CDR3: TGCGCCAGCAGCCAAGAGTATAGGGGGTACGAGCAGTACTTC. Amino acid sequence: CASSQEYRGYEQYF.

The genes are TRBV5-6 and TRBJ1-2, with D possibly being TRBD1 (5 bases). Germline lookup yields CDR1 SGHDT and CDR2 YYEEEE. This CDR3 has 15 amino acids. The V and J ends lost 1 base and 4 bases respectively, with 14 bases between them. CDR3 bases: TGTGCCAGCAGCTTGCCCAAAACAGGAATCTATGGCTACACCTTC. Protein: CASSLPKTGIYGYTF.

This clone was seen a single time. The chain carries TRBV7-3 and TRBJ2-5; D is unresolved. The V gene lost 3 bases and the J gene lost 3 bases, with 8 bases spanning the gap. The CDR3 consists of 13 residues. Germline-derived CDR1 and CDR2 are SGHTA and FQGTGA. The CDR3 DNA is TGTGCCAGCAGCTTCGGAGCCAAAGAGACCCAGTACTTC. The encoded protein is CASSFGAKETQYF. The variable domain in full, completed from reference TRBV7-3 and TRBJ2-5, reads GAGVSQTPSNKVTEKGKYVELRCDPISGHTALYWYRQSLGQGPEFLIYFQGTGAADDSGLPNDRFFAVRPEGSVSTLKIQRTERGDSAVYLCASSFGAKETQYFGPGTRLLVL.